This TCR beta chain derives from a study of sequential checkpoint blockade in melanoma. Study-wide background: Arm A got nivolumab then ipilimumab; arm B the reverse, 1:1.

Assay: immunoSEQ multiplex PCR; the TCRdb copy retains only in-frame clones and omits some. The sample holds roughly 19,000 clones; about 86% are singletons and the top ten take about 38%. As for treatment: randomized to nivolumab then ipilimumab (arm A) or the reverse (arm B). None of the patients previously received DNA-damaging chemotherapy. CDR3 length: 13 amino acids. Germline-derived CDR1 and CDR2 are MGHRA and YSYEKL. V was pared by 4 bases and J by 7 bases, with 11 bases between. The sequences come from CD8+ T cells sorted from blood (inferred from file names), collected from a patient given nivolumab and ipilimumab in sequence. The J gene is TRBJ1-5, the V gene TRBV4-1; maybe TRBD1 (5 bases). The source of this sequence is a human donor with melanoma. The CDR3 loop reads CASSLREGQPQHF. Here the CDR3 DNA reads TGCGCCAGCAGCCTCAGGGAGGGCCAGCCCCAGCATTTT.